Listed below are T cell receptor beta chains from one sample, sequenced in a study of cytomegalovirus exposure and HLA in healthy donors. Method: immunoSEQ multiplex PCR; TCRdb's copy keeps in-frame clones and lacks some. The sample records 150,000 to 200,000 clones, 65% to 85% being singletons. Sequencing was performed on PBMCs. The receptors derive from a man aged 18 to 30 in good health and CMV-seronegative. CDR3s include the opening cysteine and the closing phenylalanine or tryptophan. Fields, in order: V gene, J gene, CDR3 length, D gene, clone size, CDR3 protein, CDR3 DNA. A D gene is named only where the DNA matches it firmly. Clone size, where shown, is once, few, many, or a class for clones that have expanded.

v_call: TRBV6-5
j_call: TRBJ1-2
cdr3_length: 13
d_call: NA
clone_size: NA
cdr3_aa: CASSYGVQGPATF
cdr3_nt: TGTGCCAGCAGTTACGGAGTTCAGGGGCCCGCCACCTTC

v_call: TRBV7-8
j_call: TRBJ2-2
cdr3_length: 16
d_call: TRBD2
clone_size: NA
cdr3_aa: CATHRLAGGNTGELFF
cdr3_nt: TGTGCCACCCACCGACTAGCGGGAGGGAACACCGGGGAGCTGTTTTTT

v_call: TRBV4-1
j_call: TRBJ1-5
cdr3_length: 15
d_call: NA
clone_size: few
cdr3_aa: CASSQEPDSPQPQHF
cdr3_nt: TGCGCCAGCAGCCAAGAGCCGGACAGCCCTCAGCCCCAGCATTTT

v_call: TRBV10-3
j_call: TRBJ1-2
cdr3_length: 16
d_call: TRBD1
clone_size: few
cdr3_aa: CAISESPPGTGRGYTF
cdr3_nt: TGTGCCATCAGTGAGTCACCGCCCGGGACAGGGAGAGGCTACACCTTC

v_call: TRBV19
j_call: TRBJ2-2
cdr3_length: 19
d_call: TRBD2
clone_size: NA
cdr3_aa: CASSIFKGVLAGGTGELFF
cdr3_nt: TGTGCCAGTAGTATTTTTAAGGGTGTTTTAGCGGGGGGAACCGGGGAGCTGTTTTTT

v_call: TRBV7-2
j_call: TRBJ2-3
cdr3_length: 16
d_call: TRBD2
clone_size: few
cdr3_aa: CASSLGGGRGTDTQYF
cdr3_nt: TGTGCCAGCAGCTTAGGCGGGGGGAGGGGGACAGATACGCAGTATTTT

v_call: TRBV10-3
j_call: TRBJ1-2
cdr3_length: 16
d_call: NA
clone_size: once
cdr3_aa: CAISVSQTEGWYGYTF
cdr3_nt: TGTGCCATCAGTGTATCCCAAACAGAGGGTTGGTATGGCTACACCTTC

v_call: TRBV13
j_call: TRBJ2-1
cdr3_length: 16
d_call: TRBD2
clone_size: NA
cdr3_aa: CASSSLVAGEPHEQFF
cdr3_nt: TGTGCCAGCAGTTCACTAGTAGCGGGAGAACCGCATGAGCAGTTCTTC

v_call: TRBV29-1
j_call: TRBJ1-1
cdr3_length: 11
d_call: NA
clone_size: few
cdr3_aa: CSVQGATEAFF
cdr3_nt: TGCAGCGTTCAAGGGGCCACTGAAGCTTTCTTT

v_call: TRBV6-5
j_call: TRBJ2-5
cdr3_length: 15
d_call: TRBD2
clone_size: NA
cdr3_aa: CASSAGAGGQETQYF
cdr3_nt: TGTGCCAGCAGTGCCGGGGCGGGAGGCCAAGAGACCCAGTACTTC

v_call: TRBV4-3
j_call: TRBJ1-1
cdr3_length: 15
d_call: NA
clone_size: NA
cdr3_aa: CASSQDRRQNTEAFF
cdr3_nt: TGCGCCAGCAGCCAAGATCGCCGACAGAACACTGAAGCTTTCTTT

v_call: TRBV9
j_call: TRBJ1-3
cdr3_length: 18
d_call: NA
clone_size: NA
cdr3_aa: CASSPNAPRPGTGNTIYF
cdr3_nt: TGTGCCAGCAGCCCCAACGCCCCGCGCCCGGGGACTGGAAACACCATATATTTT

v_call: TRBV9
j_call: TRBJ2-7
cdr3_length: 14
d_call: NA
clone_size: NA
cdr3_aa: CASSVVPRKNEQYF
cdr3_nt: TGTGCCAGCAGCGTAGTCCCCAGGAAGAACGAGCAGTACTTC

v_call: TRBV12-5
j_call: TRBJ2-1
cdr3_length: 15
d_call: NA
clone_size: once
cdr3_aa: CASGLDRASYNEQFF
cdr3_nt: TGTGCTAGTGGTTTGGACAGGGCCTCCTACAATGAGCAGTTCTTC

v_call: TRBV12-5
j_call: TRBJ1-1
cdr3_length: 16
d_call: NA
clone_size: NA
cdr3_aa: CASGWGGGILNTEAFF
cdr3_nt: TGTGCTAGTGGTTGGGGGGGAGGGATATTGAACACTGAAGCTTTCTTT

v_call: TRBV5-4
j_call: TRBJ2-5
cdr3_length: 12
d_call: NA
clone_size: once
cdr3_aa: CASSARRETQYF
cdr3_nt: TGTGCCAGCAGCGCCCGGAGAGAGACCCAGTACTTC

v_call: TRBV15
j_call: TRBJ2-5
cdr3_length: 15
d_call: TRBD1
clone_size: NA
cdr3_aa: CATSRSTGGQETQYF
cdr3_nt: TGTGCCACCAGCAGATCGACAGGGGGCCAAGAGACCCAGTACTTC

v_call: TRBV27
j_call: TRBJ2-7
cdr3_length: 17
d_call: TRBD2
clone_size: NA
cdr3_aa: CASSLKLIGGGTYEQYF
cdr3_nt: TGTGCCAGCAGTTTAAAATTGATTGGCGGGGGGACCTACGAGCAGTACTTC

v_call: TRBV19
j_call: TRBJ2-7
cdr3_length: 15
d_call: TRBD1
clone_size: NA
cdr3_aa: CASSRTGVLPYEQYF
cdr3_nt: TGTGCCAGTAGCCGGACAGGGGTTCTACCCTACGAGCAGTACTTC

v_call: TRBV5-1
j_call: TRBJ2-6
cdr3_length: 19
d_call: TRBD1
clone_size: NA
cdr3_aa: CASSLRVGQGGAGANVLTF
cdr3_nt: TGCGCCAGCAGCTTGAGGGTTGGACAGGGCGGGGCTGGGGCCAACGTCCTGACTTTC

v_call: TRBV7-2
j_call: TRBJ2-5
cdr3_length: 14
d_call: NA
clone_size: NA
cdr3_aa: CASSSRRDQETQYF
cdr3_nt: TGTGCCAGCAGCTCCCGACGGGACCAAGAGACCCAGTACTTC

v_call: TRBV29-1
j_call: TRBJ1-2
cdr3_length: 14
d_call: TRBD1
clone_size: NA
cdr3_aa: CSVENPGTGFGYTF
cdr3_nt: TGCAGCGTTGAAAACCCCGGGACAGGGTTTGGCTACACCTTC

v_call: TRBV7-9
j_call: TRBJ2-1
cdr3_length: 13
d_call: TRBD2
clone_size: NA
cdr3_aa: CASSLGEGSWQFF
cdr3_nt: TGTGCCAGCAGCTTAGGGGAGGGTTCATGGCAGTTCTTC

v_call: TRBV19
j_call: TRBJ2-3
cdr3_length: 20
d_call: TRBD2
clone_size: NA
cdr3_aa: CASSTNYFHLSGGATDTQYF
cdr3_nt: TGTGCCAGTAGTACTAACTACTTCCACCTTAGCGGGGGGGCGACAGATACGCAGTATTTT

v_call: TRBV11-2
j_call: TRBJ1-6
cdr3_length: 15
d_call: NA
clone_size: once
cdr3_aa: CASSLAGDYNSPLHF
cdr3_nt: TGTGCCAGCAGCTTAGCCGGAGACTATAATTCACCCCTCCACTTT

v_call: TRBV6-1
j_call: TRBJ2-7
cdr3_length: 15
d_call: TRBD2
clone_size: NA
cdr3_aa: CASSETSGTSYEQYF
cdr3_nt: TGTGCCAGCAGTGAGACTAGCGGGACATCCTACGAGCAGTACTTC

v_call: TRBV2
j_call: TRBJ2-7
cdr3_length: 14
d_call: NA
clone_size: NA
cdr3_aa: CASSDPGEGYEQYF
cdr3_nt: TGTGCCAGCAGTGATCCGGGTGAGGGCTACGAGCAGTACTTC

v_call: TRBV29-1
j_call: TRBJ2-7
cdr3_length: 13
d_call: NA
clone_size: NA
cdr3_aa: CSGGGLALYEQYF
cdr3_nt: TGCAGCGGGGGGGGCCTAGCACTCTACGAGCAGTACTTC

v_call: TRBV7-9
j_call: TRBJ2-5
cdr3_length: 15
d_call: TRBD1
clone_size: NA
cdr3_aa: CASSLDRGFQETQYF
cdr3_nt: TGTGCCAGCAGCTTGGACAGGGGGTTTCAAGAGACCCAGTACTTC

v_call: TRBV9
j_call: TRBJ2-1
cdr3_length: 15
d_call: TRBD1
clone_size: once
cdr3_aa: CASSIDRGLYNEQFF
cdr3_nt: TGTGCCAGCAGCATTGACAGGGGCCTCTACAATGAGCAGTTCTTC

v_call: TRBV2
j_call: TRBJ1-1
cdr3_length: 14
d_call: NA
clone_size: few
cdr3_aa: CASSGLGANTEAFF
cdr3_nt: TGTGCCAGCAGTGGATTAGGGGCTAACACTGAAGCTTTCTTT